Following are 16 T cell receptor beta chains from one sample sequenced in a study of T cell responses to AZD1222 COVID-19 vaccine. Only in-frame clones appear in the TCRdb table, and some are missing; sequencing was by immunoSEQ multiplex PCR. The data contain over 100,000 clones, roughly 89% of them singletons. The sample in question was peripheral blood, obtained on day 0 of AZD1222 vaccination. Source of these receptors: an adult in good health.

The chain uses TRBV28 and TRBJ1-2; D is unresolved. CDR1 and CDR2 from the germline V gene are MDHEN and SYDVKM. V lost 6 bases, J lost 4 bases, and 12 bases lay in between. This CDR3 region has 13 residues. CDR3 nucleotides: TGTGCCAGCAGGTCAGGACCTATCTATGGCTACACCTTC. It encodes CASRSGPIYGYTF.

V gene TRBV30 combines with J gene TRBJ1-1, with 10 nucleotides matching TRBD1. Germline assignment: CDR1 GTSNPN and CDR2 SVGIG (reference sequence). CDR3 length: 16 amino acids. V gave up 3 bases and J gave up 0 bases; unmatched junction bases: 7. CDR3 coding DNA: TGTGCCTGGAGACCGGGACAGGGGTACATGAACACTGAAGCTTTCTTT. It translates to CAWRPGQGYMNTEAFF.

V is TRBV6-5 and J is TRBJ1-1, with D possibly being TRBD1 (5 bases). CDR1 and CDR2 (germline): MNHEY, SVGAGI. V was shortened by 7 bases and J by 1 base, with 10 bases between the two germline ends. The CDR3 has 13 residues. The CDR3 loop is CASKGRENTEAFF. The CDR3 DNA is TGTGCCAGCAAGGGACGGGAGAACACTGAAGCTTTCTTT.

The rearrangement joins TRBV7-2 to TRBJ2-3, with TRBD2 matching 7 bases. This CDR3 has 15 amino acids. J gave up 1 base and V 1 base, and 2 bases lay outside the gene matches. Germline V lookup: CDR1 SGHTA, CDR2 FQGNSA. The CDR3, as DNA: TGTGCCAGCAGCTTAGTGGGAGGGGGCACAGATACGCAGTATTTT. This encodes CASSLVGGGTDTQYF.

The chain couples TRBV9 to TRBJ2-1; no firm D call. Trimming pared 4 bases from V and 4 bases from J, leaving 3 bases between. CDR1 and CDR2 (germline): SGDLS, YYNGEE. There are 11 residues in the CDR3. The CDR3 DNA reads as TGTGCCAGCAGCACATACAATGAGCAGTTCTTC. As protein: CASSTYNEQFF.

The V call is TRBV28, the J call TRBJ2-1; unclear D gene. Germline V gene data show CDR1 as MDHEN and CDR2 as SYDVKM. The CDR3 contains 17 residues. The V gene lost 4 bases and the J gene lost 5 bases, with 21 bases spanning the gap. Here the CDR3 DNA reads TGTGCCAGCAGTTCCATAACTGCCACCTACTACCACAATGAGCAGTTCTTC. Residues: CASSSITATYYHNEQFF.

DNA for the CDR3: TGTGCCAGCAGCCCCGACAGGGGGCGTTGGGAGACCCAGTACTTC. Translated, it gives CASSPDRGRWETQYF. This chain joins TRBV7-9 and TRBJ2-5; the match to TRBD1 covers 10 bases. The CDR3 totals 15 residues. Losses at the gene ends were 5 bases for V and 5 bases for J; bases not matched to a gene: 8. Per germline, CDR1 SEHNR and CDR2 FQNEAQ (reference sequence).

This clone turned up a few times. The CDR3 nucleotides read TGTGCCAGCAGCTTAGGGCCGGGGCAGGCGGAAGAGCAGTACTTC. The encoded protein is CASSLGPGQAEEQYF. This sequence joins TRBV11-3 and TRBJ2-7; possibly TRBD1 or TRBD2 for D (5 bases each). The V end lost 1 base, the J end lost 7 bases, and 17 bases lay between the germline ends. Germline-derived CDR1 and CDR2 are SGHNT and YENEEA. This CDR3 region has 15 residues. The full variable domain, with the rest looked up from reference TRBV11-3 and TRBJ2-7, is EAGVVQSPRYKIIEKKQPVAFWCNPISGHNTLYWYLQNLGQGPELLIRYENEEAVDDSQLPKDRFSAERLKGVDSTLKIQPAELGDSAVYLCASSLGPGQAEEQYFGPGTRLTVT.

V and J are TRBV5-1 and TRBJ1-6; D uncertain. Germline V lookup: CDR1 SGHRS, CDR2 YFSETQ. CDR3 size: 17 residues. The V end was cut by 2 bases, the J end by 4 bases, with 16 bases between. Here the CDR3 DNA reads TGCGCCAGCAGCTTTGGTCAACTCATACCATATAATTCACCCCTCCACTTT. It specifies CASSFGQLIPYNSPLHF. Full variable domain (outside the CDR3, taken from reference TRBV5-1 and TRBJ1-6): KAGVTQTPRYLIKTRGQQVTLSCSPISGHRSVSWYQQTPGQGLQFLFEYFSETQRNKGNFPGRFSGRQFSNSRSEMNVSTLELGDSALYLCASSFGQLIPYNSPLHFGNGTRLTVT.

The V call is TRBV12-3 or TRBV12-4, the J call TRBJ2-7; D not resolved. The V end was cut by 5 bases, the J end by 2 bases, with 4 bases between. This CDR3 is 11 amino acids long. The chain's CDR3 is CASSKTYEQYF. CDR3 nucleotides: TGTGCCAGCAGTAAAACCTACGAGCAGTACTTC.

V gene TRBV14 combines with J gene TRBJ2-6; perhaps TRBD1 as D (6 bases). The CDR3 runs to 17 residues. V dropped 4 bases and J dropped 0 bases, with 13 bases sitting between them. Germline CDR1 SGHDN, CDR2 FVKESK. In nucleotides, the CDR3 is TGTGCCAGCAGCCTGGACAGTGCTTACTCTGGGGCCAACGTCCTGACTTTC. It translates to CASSLDSAYSGANVLTF.

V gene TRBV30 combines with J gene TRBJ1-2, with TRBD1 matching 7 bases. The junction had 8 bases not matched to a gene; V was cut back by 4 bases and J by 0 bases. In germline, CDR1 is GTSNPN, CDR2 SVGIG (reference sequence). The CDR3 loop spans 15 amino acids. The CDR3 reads CAWTTGVGANYGYTF. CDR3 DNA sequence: TGTGCCTGGACTACAGGGGTAGGGGCTAACTATGGCTACACCTTC.

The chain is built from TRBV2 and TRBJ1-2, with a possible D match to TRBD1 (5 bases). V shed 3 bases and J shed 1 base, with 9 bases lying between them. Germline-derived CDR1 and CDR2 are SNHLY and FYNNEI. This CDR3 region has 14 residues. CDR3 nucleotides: TGTGCCAGCAGTGACGGGCAGGGTAACTATGGCTACACCTTC. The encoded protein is CASSDGQGNYGYTF.

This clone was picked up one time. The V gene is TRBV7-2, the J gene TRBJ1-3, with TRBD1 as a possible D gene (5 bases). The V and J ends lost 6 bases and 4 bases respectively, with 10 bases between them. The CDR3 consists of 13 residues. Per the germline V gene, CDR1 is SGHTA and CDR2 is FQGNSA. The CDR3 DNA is TGTGCCAGCAGGGCAGGGATAGGAAACACCATATATTTT. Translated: CASRAGIGNTIYF.

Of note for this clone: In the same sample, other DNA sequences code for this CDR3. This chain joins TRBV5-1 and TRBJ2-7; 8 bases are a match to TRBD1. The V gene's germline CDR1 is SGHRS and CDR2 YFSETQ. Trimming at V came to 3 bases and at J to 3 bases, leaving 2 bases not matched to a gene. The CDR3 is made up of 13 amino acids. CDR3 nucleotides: TGCGCCAGCAGCTCAACAGGGGGCTACGAGCAGTACTTC. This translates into CASSSTGGYEQYF.

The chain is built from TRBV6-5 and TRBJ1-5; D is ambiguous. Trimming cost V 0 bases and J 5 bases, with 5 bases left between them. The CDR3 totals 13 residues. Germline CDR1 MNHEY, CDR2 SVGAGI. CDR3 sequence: CASSYSGDQPQHF. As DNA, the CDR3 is TGTGCCAGCAGTTACTCAGGCGATCAGCCCCAGCATTTT.